This T cell receptor (beta chain) was obtained from a study of T cell responses to AZD1222 COVID-19 vaccine. Study-wide points: Clonal diversity may have been underestimated in mostly white British donors. Spike as a whole was targeted by vaccine-associated CD4 TCRs, dominant at 160-218 and 743-854.

This table comes from immunoSEQ multiplex PCR, and its TCRdb copy is limited to in-frame clones, with some not included. The sample carries over 100,000 clones, 85% to 90% recorded once. Germline V gene lookup returns CDR1 SGHAT and CDR2 FQNNGV. V lost 5 bases and J lost 5, with 9 bases in between. The CDR3 contains 12 residues. This clone was found once. The antigen remains undetermined. The source was peripheral blood, collected on day 0 of AZD1222 vaccination. The V and J genes are TRBV11-2 and TRBJ1-1; D uncertain. This sequence was found in an adult in good health. CDR3 coding DNA: TGTGCCAGCAGCGGTCAACATACTGAAGCTTTCTTT. Translating gives CASSGQHTEAFF.